This is a list of T cell receptor beta chains from one sample in a study of blood T cell repertoires in COVID-19. Sequencing was performed with immunoSEQ multiplex PCR; in TCRdb, only in-frame clones are kept and a portion is missing. Of about 280,000 clones listed, more than 75% are singletons. Input material: peripheral blood. The receptors originated from a woman aged 25 to 45 who had recovered from COVID-19. CDR3s include the opening cysteine and the closing phenylalanine or tryptophan. Fields, in order: D gene, J gene, clone size, V gene, CDR3 protein, CDR3 DNA. D genes are given only for firm matches. The listing skips clone size in some rows; elsewhere it reads once, few, many or a size class.

-,TRBJ2-5,few,TRBV10-3,CAISGSGVLQETQYF,TGTGCCATCAGTGGTAGCGGAGTGCTCCAAGAGACCCAGTACTTC
TRBD1,TRBJ1-3,-,TRBV23-1,CASSRSDRGLSGGRPGNTIYF,TGCGCCAGCAGTCGCTCGGACAGGGGGCTCTCAGGAGGGCGCCCTGGAAACACCATATATTTT
-,TRBJ2-2,-,TRBV29-1,CSVNTGFATGELFF,TGCAGCGTTAATACGGGGTTTGCCACCGGGGAGCTGTTTTTT
-,TRBJ2-5,-,TRBV4-1,CASSQVSGEETQYF,TGCGCCAGCAGCCAAGTTTCGGGGGAAGAGACCCAGTACTTC
-,TRBJ2-3,-,TRBV12-1,CASRLYSTDTQYF,TGTGCCAGCAGACTTTATAGCACAGATACGCAGTATTTT
TRBD1,TRBJ1-6,-,TRBV3-1/TRBV3-2,CASSRGGPGQGESPLHF,TGTGCCAGCAGCCGAGGCGGGCCGGGACAGGGGGAATCACCCCTCCACTTT
TRBD1,TRBJ2-7,-,TRBV2,CASMTGQGSYEQYF,TGTGCCAGCATGACGGGACAGGGTTCCTACGAGCAGTACTTC
-,TRBJ2-3,-,TRBV28,CASSSLTDTQYF,TGTGCCAGCAGTTCTCTTACAGATACGCAGTATTTT
-,TRBJ1-6,-,TRBV27,CASSLEEFSPLHF,TGTGCCAGCAGTTTAGAAGAGTTTTCCCCCCTCCACTTT
-,TRBJ2-3,few,TRBV5-4,CASNPGETDTQYF,TGTGCCAGCAACCCAGGTGAAACAGATACGCAGTATTTT
-,TRBJ2-5,-,TRBV5-1,CASSLATSSDETQYF,TGCGCCAGCAGCTTAGCGACTAGTTCAGACGAGACCCAGTACTTC
TRBD2,TRBJ2-1,once,TRBV25-1,CASTRGLGAYNEQFF,TGTGCCAGCACTAGAGGACTAGGAGCCTACAATGAGCAGTTCTTC
-,TRBJ1-1,-,TRBV25-1,CASSEWANTEAFF,TGTGCCAGCAGTGAATGGGCCAACACTGAAGCTTTCTTT
TRBD1,TRBJ1-5,-,TRBV5-4,CASSSGGTGLGQPQHF,TGTGCCAGCAGCTCAGGGGGGACAGGGTTAGGGCAGCCCCAGCATTTT
TRBD1,TRBJ1-1,-,TRBV5-6,CASSWGTGDNTEAFF,TGTGCCAGCAGCTGGGGGACAGGGGATAACACTGAAGCTTTCTTT
-,TRBJ1-2,-,TRBV29-1,CSGTLQGDYGYTF,TGCAGCGGCACATTGCAGGGTGACTATGGCTACACCTTC
-,TRBJ1-2,-,TRBV4-1,CASSQDFAGAAPTF,TGCGCCAGCAGCCAAGATTTTGCGGGTGCTGCGCCCACCTTC
-,TRBJ2-2,-,TRBV6-5,CASRRDITTGELFF,TGTGCCAGCAGGAGGGACATCACTACCGGGGAGCTGTTTTTT
-,TRBJ2-7,-,TRBV7-9,CASRDNSYEQYF,TGTGCCAGCAGGGACAACTCCTACGAGCAGTACTTC
TRBD1,TRBJ1-5,-,TRBV5-3,CARSKQPGTVSNQPQHF,TGTGCCAGAAGCAAACAACCCGGGACAGTTTCTAATCAGCCCCAGCATTTT
-,TRBJ1-1,-,TRBV3-1/TRBV3-2,CASIDSLNTEAFF,TGTGCCAGCATCGACAGTCTGAACACTGAAGCTTTCTTT
TRBD1,TRBJ2-1,few,TRBV6-2/TRBV6-3,CASSSLRGDRSYNEQFF,TGTGCCAGCAGTTCATTACGAGGGGACAGGTCCTACAATGAGCAGTTCTTC
TRBD1,TRBJ2-7,-,TRBV19,CASSASGQGYEQYF,TGTGCCAGTAGTGCTTCGGGACAGGGATACGAGCAGTACTTC
TRBD1,TRBJ2-7,-,TRBV2,CASRPDRASEQYF,TGTGCCAGCAGACCGGACAGGGCATCCGAGCAGTACTTC
-,TRBJ1-1,-,TRBV7-2,CASSWSAANTEAFF,TGTGCCAGCAGCTGGAGTGCCGCGAACACTGAAGCTTTCTTT
TRBD1,TRBJ2-7,once,TRBV28,CASSEPGTGSYEQYF,TGTGCCAGCAGTGAACCCGGGACAGGTTCCTACGAGCAGTACTTC
-,TRBJ2-3,-,TRBV19,CASSISDTQYF,TGTGCCAGTAGTATCTCCGATACGCAGTATTTT
TRBD1,TRBJ1-2,-,TRBV28,CASSSRGDRQPYGYTF,TGTGCCAGCAGTTCCCGGGGGGACAGGCAACCCTATGGCTACACCTTC
-,TRBJ2-1,-,TRBV5-1,CASSPTTSPDEQFF,TGCGCCAGCAGCCCAACCACTAGTCCCGATGAGCAGTTCTTC
-,TRBJ2-1,few,TRBV12-1,CASSFETSGYNEQFF,TGTGCCAGCAGCTTTGAGACTAGCGGATACAATGAGCAGTTCTTC
-,TRBJ1-4,-,TRBV6-5,CATTAGDYGKLFF,TGTGCCACGACCGCCGGGGACTATGGAAAACTGTTTTTT
-,TRBJ2-7,-,TRBV5-1,CASSLAHPTYEQYF,TGCGCCAGCAGCTTGGCCCATCCCACCTACGAGCAGTACTTC
-,TRBJ2-1,-,TRBV14,CASSHPSRPQAEQFF,TGTGCCAGCAGCCATCCTTCGAGGCCACAAGCTGAGCAGTTCTTC
-,TRBJ2-1,-,TRBV11-2,CASSPVVNEQFF,TGTGCCAGCAGCCCCGTCGTCAATGAGCAGTTCTTC
TRBD1,TRBJ1-5,-,TRBV6-6,CASRSDRGSQPQHF,TGTGCCAGCAGGAGCGACAGGGGTAGTCAGCCCCAGCATTTT
TRBD1,TRBJ2-3,-,TRBV11-2,CASSSRQGLGTDTQYF,TGTGCCAGCAGCTCTCGACAGGGCTTGGGCACAGATACGCAGTATTTT
TRBD1,TRBJ2-7,-,TRBV10-3,CAIRTGDATEYF,TGTGCCATCAGGACAGGGGACGCGACGGAGTACTTC
TRBD1,TRBJ1-1,-,TRBV11-2,CASSSTGDTEAFF,TGTGCCAGCAGCTCGACAGGGGATACTGAAGCTTTCTTT
-,TRBJ2-2,-,TRBV10-3,CAISPEVGHLTGELFF,TGTGCCATCAGTCCTGAAGTTGGGCACCTAACCGGGGAGCTGTTTTTT
TRBD1,TRBJ1-1,-,TRBV18,CASSPPIPGQGATEAFF,TGTGCCAGCTCACCACCGATACCGGGACAGGGGGCCACTGAAGCTTTCTTT
-,TRBJ2-2,-,TRBV6-5,CASSYSRVNTGELFF,TGTGCCAGCAGTTACTCTCGGGTAAACACCGGGGAGCTGTTTTTT
TRBD2,TRBJ2-1,-,TRBV2,CASSVTTGGDGQFF,TGTGCCAGCAGTGTAACGACTGGGGGGGACGGGCAGTTCTTC
-,TRBJ1-1,-,TRBV30,CAWIGRGEAFF,TGTGCCTGGATTGGAAGGGGGGAAGCTTTCTTT
-,TRBJ2-5,-,TRBV28,CASSSTGWEYF,TGTGCCAGCAGTTCGACAGGCTGGGAGTACTTC
TRBD1,TRBJ2-7,-,TRBV19,CASSKTGTGSQYEQYF,TGTGCCAGTAGTAAGACTGGGACAGGGTCCCAGTACGAGCAGTACTTC
-,TRBJ2-3,-,TRBV5-1,CASSSGRVVQTDTQYF,TGCGCCAGCAGCTCCGGTCGGGTGGTGCAAACAGATACGCAGTATTTT
-,TRBJ2-1,-,TRBV7-9,CASSDNPKPSSYNEQFF,TGTGCCAGCAGCGACAATCCCAAGCCAAGCTCCTACAATGAGCAGTTCTTC
TRBD2,TRBJ2-2,-,TRBV28,CASSRFGTSATGELFF,TGTGCCAGCAGTCGCTTCGGGACTAGTGCCACCGGGGAGCTGTTTTTT
-,TRBJ1-4,-,TRBV28,CASNLANRRGEKLFF,TGTGCCAGCAACCTTGCAAATAGGAGGGGTGAAAAACTGTTTTTT
-,TRBJ1-2,few,TRBV29-1,CSVVPAGVNYGYTF,TGCAGCGTTGTTCCGGCCGGGGTTAACTATGGCTACACCTTC
-,TRBJ2-2,-,TRBV9,CASSGGSTGELFF,TGTGCCAGCAGTGGGGGGTCCACCGGGGAGCTGTTTTTT
-,TRBJ1-5,-,TRBV24-1,CATSDYTGSNQPQHF,TGTGCCACCAGTGACTACACAGGGAGTAACCAGCCCCAGCATTTT
-,TRBJ2-7,-,TRBV4-1,CASSSGQSLYEQYF,TGCGCCAGCAGCAGCGGACAGAGTTTATACGAGCAGTACTTC
-,TRBJ2-7,few,TRBV5-1,CASSLEVADYYEQYF,TGCGCCAGCAGCTTGGAGGTAGCAGATTACTACGAGCAGTACTTC
-,TRBJ2-1,-,TRBV19,CASSMGATGNEQFF,TGTGCCAGTAGTATGGGGGCTACGGGCAATGAGCAGTTCTTC
TRBD2,TRBJ2-3,-,TRBV4-2,CASSQISGRTDTQYF,TGTGCCAGCAGCCAGATTAGCGGGAGAACAGATACGCAGTATTTT
-,TRBJ2-3,once,TRBV15,CATQRRRTDTQYF,TGTGCCACTCAGAGGCGGCGCACAGATACGCAGTATTTT
TRBD1,TRBJ1-6,-,TRBV6-5,CASRQGSAYNSPLHF,TGTGCCAGCAGACAGGGGTCTGCCTATAATTCACCCCTCCACTTT
-,TRBJ1-4,-,TRBV28,CASSLPREVEKLFF,TGTGCCAGCAGCCTTCCCCGGGAGGTTGAAAAACTGTTTTTT